Sequencing of this TCR beta chain was carried out in a study of T cells expressing NK-cell markers. Study-wide context: Sorted CD3+CD56+NKG2C+, CD3+CD56+NKG2C- and CD3+CD56-NKG2C+ T-cell subsets were beta-chain profiled.

TCRdb reanalyzed the 5' RACE reads, giving one entry per CDR3 protein sequence and no DNA. The sample has 160,000 or so distinct CDR3 sequences; the top ten hold approximately 17%. The CDR3 loop spans 14 amino acids. The V gene's germline CDR1 is KGHDR and CDR2 SFDVKD. Sequenced: blood T cells: a sorted CD56 or NKG2C T cell subset, CD4+ or CD8+ T cells, or bulk PBMC T cells (not recorded which). The chain joins TRBV24-1 to TRBJ2-7. This receptor was obtained from a woman between 18 and 70 years old in good health. This chain's CDR3 is CATSEPGPTYEQYF.